Reported below is one TCR beta chain. The source of the sample is a study of blood T cell repertoires in COVID-19. Across the whole study: Acute-phase and convalescent COVID-19 samples originated in the United States, Italy and Spain. T cells, B-cell-depleted T cells, or PBMCs provided the cDNA or gDNA that served as material.

As handled by the study authors: Amplification from reference gene primers served as the basis for estimated nucleated cell counts. Profiling relied on immunoSEQ multiplex PCR, and the TCRdb table lists in-frame clones only, not all of them. V and J calls plus clone size are reproduced from that table; the DNA served to infer D and trimming. The table lists around 250,000 clones, 83% of them singletons. The CDR3 has 14 residues. Germline CDR1 reads LNHDA; CDR2 reads SQIVND (reference sequence). Trimming took 6 bases from V and 10 from J, leaving 19 bases between them. This sequence was found in a man older than 75 with acute or convalescent COVID-19. The chain links TRBV19 to TRBJ2-1, with a weak D call TRBD1 (5 bases). The sequencing sample was made of peripheral blood. CDR3 nucleotides: TGTGCCAGTAGCGCCGGTTGGGGCCTGGGGGAGCAGTTCTTC. It encodes CASSAGWGLGEQFF.